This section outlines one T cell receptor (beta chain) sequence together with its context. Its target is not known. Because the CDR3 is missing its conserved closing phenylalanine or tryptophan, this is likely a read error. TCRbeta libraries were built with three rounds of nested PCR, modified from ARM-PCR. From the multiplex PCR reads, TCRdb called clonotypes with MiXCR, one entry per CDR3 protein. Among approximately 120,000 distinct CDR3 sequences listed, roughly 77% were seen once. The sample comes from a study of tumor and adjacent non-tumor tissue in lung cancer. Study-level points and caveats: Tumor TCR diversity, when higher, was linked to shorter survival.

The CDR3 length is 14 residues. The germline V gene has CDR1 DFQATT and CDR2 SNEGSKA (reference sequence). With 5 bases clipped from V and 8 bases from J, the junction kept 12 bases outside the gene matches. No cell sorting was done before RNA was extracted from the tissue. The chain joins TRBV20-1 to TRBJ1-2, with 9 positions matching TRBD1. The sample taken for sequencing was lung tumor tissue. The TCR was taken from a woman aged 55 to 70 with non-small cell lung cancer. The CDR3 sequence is CSAHTGTGRKGYTL. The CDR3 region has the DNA TGCAGTGCTCATACCGGGACAGGGAGAAAAGGCTACACCTTG.